A single sample is the source of the 2 T cell receptor beta chains below, sequenced in a study of blood T cell repertoires in COVID-19. Libraries were prepared by immunoSEQ multiplex PCR; TCRdb keeps only in-frame clonotypes and omits some of them. The data hold some 150,000 clones, with approximately 80% observed a single time. Sequenced input: peripheral blood. All receptors come from a woman older than 75 with active or convalescent COVID-19.

A few counts support this clone. The rearrangement joins TRBV27 to TRBJ2-2, with D perhaps matching TRBD1 (5 bases). The CDR3 loop spans 17 amino acids. CDR1 MNHEY and CDR2 SMNVEV come from the germline V gene (reference sequence). The V and J ends lost 0 bases and 7 bases respectively, with 18 bases between them. As DNA, the CDR3 is TGTGCCAGCAGTTTATCCCCTCGCTCCGGACAAGGCGGGGAGCTGTTTTTT. Its protein product is CASSLSPRSGQGGELFF.

The V and J genes are TRBV6-5 and TRBJ2-3; 7 bases are a match to TRBD2. The V segment lost 3 bases and the J segment 1 base; nucleotides outside the gene matches: 4. The CDR3 runs 15 residues. Per the germline V gene, CDR1 is MNHEY and CDR2 is SVGAGI. The CDR3 nucleotides are TGTGCCAGCAGTTATCAGAGCGGGGGCACAGATACGCAGTATTTT. This sequence encodes CASSYQSGGTDTQYF.